These 30 T cell receptor beta chains were all obtained from the same sample, sequenced in a study of neurological immune-mediated disorders. TCRdb re-called the 5' RACE reads with MiXCR, one entry per CDR3 protein. The sample holds fewer than 80,000 distinct CDR3 sequences, 4% to 6% seen once. Sequenced input: PBMCs. Receptors originate from a woman in her forties or fifties with multiple sclerosis.

As concerns this clonotype: A read error is likely, as this CDR3 ends without the conserved phenylalanine or tryptophan. This chain uses TRBV11-2 with TRBJ2-2; D ambiguous. V was shortened by 1 base and J by 3 bases, with 6 bases between the two germline ends. The CDR3 spans 14 residues. The germline CDR1 and CDR2 sequences are SGHAT and FQNNGV. The CDR3, as DNA: TGTGCCAGCAGCTTAGCGGGTTACACCGGGGAGCTGTTTATT. Protein product: CASSLAGYTGELFI.

This sequence joins TRBV5-6 and TRBJ2-7; 7 bases are shared with TRBD1. This CDR3 spans 14 amino acids. The ends lost 2 bases at V and 2 bases at J; junction bases unmatched: 4. CDR1 and CDR2 (germline): SGHDT, YYEEEE. CDR3 nucleotide sequence: TGTGCCAGCAGCTTAGGGGACAGCCCCTACGAGCAGTACGTC. Translation: CASSLGDSPYEQYV.

This clonotype was picked up many times. J is TRBJ1-5 and V is TRBV4-3; D remains unclear. V was shortened by 0 bases and J by 6 bases, with 12 bases between the two germline ends. This CDR3 comprises 15 residues. Germline-derived CDR1 and CDR2 are LGHNA and YSLEER. The CDR3 is CASSQDLTSSQPQHF. The CDR3 coding sequence is TGCGCCAGCAGCCAAGATCTAACTTCCAGTCAGCCCCAGCATTTT.

This clonotype has at least ten counts. The chain carries TRBV9 and TRBJ1-2; maybe TRBD1 (6 bases). Trimming cost V 4 bases and J 1 base, with 14 bases left between them. The CDR3 is 15 residues long. In germline, CDR1 is SGDLS, CDR2 YYNGEE. This chain's CDR3 is CASSFRTDLNYGYTF. The CDR3 DNA sequence: TGTGCCAGCAGCTTCCGGACAGACCTTAACTATGGCTACACCTTC.

This clonotype was counted many times. The chain is built from TRBV7-2 and TRBJ1-5, with D unclear. The germline V gene has CDR1 SGHTA and CDR2 FQGNSA. CDR3 length equals 16 residues. The germline V and J ends were trimmed by 5 bases and 2 bases, with 16 bases remaining between them. Written as DNA, the CDR3 is TGTGCCAGCAGCCCTGGATCCTTCGTCGGCAATCAGCCCCAGCATTTT. Protein: CASSPGSFVGNQPQHF.

At least ten counts were recorded for this clonotype. This chain uses TRBV7-6 with TRBJ2-1; 9 bases are shared with TRBD2. This CDR3 region has 15 residues. The trim removed 5 bases at V and 4 bases at J, leaving 6 bases unmatched. Germline CDR1 is SGHVS and CDR2 is FNYEAQ. The CDR3 sequence: CASSQGTSQYNEQFF. DNA for the CDR3: TGTGCCAGCAGCCAGGGGACTAGCCAGTACAATGAGCAGTTCTTC.

This clonotype was observed many times. V gene TRBV7-9 combines with J gene TRBJ2-3; TRBD2 agrees at 8 bases. Unmatched junction bases numbered 12, after V lost 5 bases and J lost 2 bases. The CDR3 totals 17 residues. Germline V CDR1 and CDR2: SEHNR, FQNEAQ (reference sequence). The CDR3 sequence: CASSPRSAGGFTDTQYF. The CDR3 DNA is TGTGCCAGCAGCCCTAGGAGCGCGGGGGGTTTCACAGATACGCAGTATTTT. Full variable domain (missing parts from reference TRBV7-9 and TRBJ2-3): DTGVSQNPRHKITKRGQNVTFRCDPISEHNRLYWYRQTLGQGPEFLTYFQNEAQLEKSRLLSDRFSAERPKGSFSTLEIQRTEQGDSAMYLCASSPRSAGGFTDTQYFGPGTRLTVL.

This clonotype was found many times. CDR3 loop: CASSLSGSRQPWDTQYF. DNA for the CDR3: TGCGCCAGCAGCTTGTCGGGAAGCAGACAGCCCTGGGATACGCAGTATTTT. V and J are TRBV5-1 and TRBJ2-3, with D perhaps assigned TRBD1 or TRBD2 (5 bases each). The CDR3 has 17 residues. V lost 1 base to trimming and J lost 6 bases, with 21 bases between them. In germline, CDR1 is SGHRS, CDR2 YFSETQ.

The table lists this clonotype with many counts. The chain combines TRBV28 with TRBJ1-1; tentative D call: TRBD1 (6 bases). The length of the CDR3 is 13 residues. V lost 6 bases and J 1 base, leaving 9 bases between the germline ends. Germline V lookup: CDR1 MDHEN, CDR2 SYDVKM. CDR3 sequence (DNA): TGTGCCAGCAGAGCACAGGGGAACACTGAAGCTTTCTTT. Its protein product is CASRAQGNTEAFF.

This clonotype was observed at least ten times. The V and J genes are TRBV14 and TRBJ1-1, with D maybe TRBD1 (5 bases). CDR3 length equals 16 residues. Germline assignment: CDR1 SGHDN and CDR2 FVKESK. V was pared by 2 bases and J by 0 bases, with 13 bases between. CDR3 in DNA: TGTGCCAGCAGCCAACTCTCCAGGGCTATGAACACTGAAGCTTTCTTT. It codes for CASSQLSRAMNTEAFF.

This clonotype was detected ten times or more. The chain is built from TRBV9 and TRBJ1-4; 8 bases line up with TRBD1. Trimming cost V 6 bases and J 7 bases; bases outside gene matches: 8. Germline assignment: CDR1 SGDLS and CDR2 YYNGEE. The CDR3 totals 14 residues. The CDR3 region is CASNIGGTGEKLFF. The CDR3 nucleotides read TGTGCCAGCAACATTGGGGGGACAGGTGAAAAACTGTTTTTT. Based on the CDR3 plus reference TRBV9 and TRBJ1-4, the full variable domain is DSGVTQTPKHLITATGQRVTLRCSPRSGDLSVYWYQQSLDQGLQFLIQYYNGEERAKGNILERFSAQQFPDLHSELNLSSLELGDSALYFCASNIGGTGEKLFFGSGTQLSVL.

There are many counts of this clonotype. CDR3 sequence reads: CSASRRGGSSYEQYF. The CDR3 nucleotides are TGCAGTGCTAGCAGGCGGGGGGGAAGCTCCTACGAGCAGTACTTC. The chain joins TRBV20-1 to TRBJ2-7; TRBD2 matches at 9 bases. The CDR3 has 15 residues. Losses at the gene ends were 3 bases for V and 0 bases for J; bases not matched to a gene: 6. Germline V lookup: CDR1 DFQATT, CDR2 SNEGSKA (reference sequence).

This clonotype was seen a handful of times. This chain joins TRBV5-1 and TRBJ2-2; 7 positions match TRBD1. The CDR3 spans 15 residues. Germline lookup yields CDR1 SGHRS and CDR2 YFSETQ. Germline trimming cut 2 bases from V and 3 bases from J; bases unmatched to any gene: 4. Written as DNA, the CDR3 is TGCGCCAGCAGCTTTGGGACAGTCTACACCGGGGAGCTGTTTTTT. Translation gives CASSFGTVYTGELFF.

This clonotype was counted ten times or more. The rearrangement links TRBV7-2 to TRBJ2-5; no reliable D call. The ends were cut back, 1 base at V and 1 base at J, with 4 bases in the middle. The CDR3 contains 13 residues. Germline CDR1 is SGHTA and CDR2 is FQGNSA. CDR3 sequence (DNA): TGTGCCAGCAGCTTAGTGTCCCAAGAGACCCAGTACTTC. Protein sequence: CASSLVSQETQYF.

This clonotype occurred many times. J is TRBJ2-3 and V is TRBV5-1; a possible D gene is TRBD2 (6 bases). Trimming cost V 6 bases and J 0 bases, with 14 bases left between them. The CDR3 totals 15 residues. CDR1 is SGHRS and CDR2 is YFSETQ in the germline V gene. The CDR3 nucleotides are TGCGCCAGCACTGAAGCGGGTGGTAGCACAGATACGCAGTATTTT. It codes for CASTEAGGSTDTQYF.

This clonotype was seen ten or more times. The chain couples TRBV7-9 to TRBJ2-5; maybe TRBD1 (5 bases). V lost 7 bases and J lost 5, with 17 bases in between. CDR1 is SEHNR and CDR2 is FQNEAQ in the germline V gene (reference sequence). This CDR3 comprises 14 residues. The CDR3 nucleotides read TGTGCCAGCACCCCGACCAGGGAACTGGAGACCCAGTACTTC. Encoded protein: CASTPTRELETQYF.

There are many counts of this clonotype. The J gene is TRBJ2-2, the V gene TRBV12-3 or TRBV12-4; D is possibly TRBD1 or TRBD2 (6 bases each). The CDR3 loop spans 17 amino acids. Trimming took 3 bases from V and 1 from J, leaving 15 bases between them. Here the CDR3 DNA reads TGTGCCAGCAGTTTTGGCCCGGGGGCCCTGAACACCGGGGAGCTGTTTTTT. Its translation is CASSFGPGALNTGELFF.

In the case of this clonotype: A much larger clone sits a single nucleotide away, making a read error possible. The rearrangement joins TRBV20-1 to TRBJ2-3, with 10 bases fitting TRBD1. Germline V gene sequence: CDR1 DFQATT, CDR2 SNEGSKA (reference sequence). Trimming removed 3 bases from V and 3 bases from J; junction bases left unmatched: 6. The CDR3 length is 15 residues. CDR3 DNA: TGCAGTGCTAGTCCACTGGGACAGGGGACAGATACGCAGTATTTT. Amino acids: CSASPLGQGTDTQYF.

This clonotype was seen many times. The rearrangement uses TRBV5-4 and TRBJ1-2; D uncertain. Germline CDR1 reads SGHNT; CDR2 reads YYREEE (reference sequence). The CDR3 length is 16 residues. Trimming took off 0 bases at V and 4 bases at J, with 16 bases between the two ends. The CDR3 region has the DNA TGTGCCAGCAGCTTGGAAAGGGCAGATGCCCTCTATGGCTACACCTTC. Amino acid sequence: CASSLERADALYGYTF.

Concerning this clonotype itself: This may come from a read error, since a much larger clone is one base off. As the CDR3 is not closed by the conserved phenylalanine or tryptophan, this likely results from a read error. The rearrangement uses TRBV12-3 or TRBV12-4 and TRBJ2-5; maybe TRBD2 (5 bases). The CDR3 has 13 amino acids. V dropped 6 bases and J dropped 3 bases, with 11 bases sitting between them. The CDR3 here is CASSQRAEETQYC. CDR3 nucleotides: TGTGCCAGCAGCCAACGAGCGGAAGAGACCCAGTACTGC.

This clonotype was counted many times. The chain carries TRBV25-1 and TRBJ1-1; no clear D gene. The V end lost 4 bases, the J end lost 7 bases, and 13 bases lay between the germline ends. CDR3 size: 13 residues. The germline CDR1 and CDR2 sequences are MGHDK and SYGVNS. CDR3 amino acids: CASSVMTGSEAFF. For the CDR3, the DNA is TGTGCCAGCAGTGTTATGACGGGTAGTGAAGCTTTCTTT.

This clonotype was counted at least ten times. The chain combines TRBV29-1 with TRBJ2-7, with D maybe TRBD1 (6 bases). The CDR3 sequence is 10 residues long. Germline V gene data show CDR1 as SQVTM and CDR2 as ANQGSEA. V dropped 8 bases and J dropped 6 bases, with 11 bases sitting between them. As DNA, the CDR3 is TGCAGCATACAGGGACCCGAGCAGTACGTC. Amino acids: CSIQGPEQYV.

This clonotype came up many times. This chain links TRBV6-5 with TRBJ1-1, with D unresolved. Trimming left V 7 bases short and J 0 bases short, with 9 bases between. This CDR3 is built from 13 residues. Germline lookup yields CDR1 MNHEY and CDR2 SVGAGI. The DNA for the CDR3 is TGTGCCAGCACTATCTCCGTGAACACTGAAGCTTTCTTT. Residues: CASTISVNTEAFF.

This clonotype was picked up many times. The chain links TRBV20-1 to TRBJ2-4; D is perhaps TRBD2 (5 bases). V gave up 5 bases and J gave up 5 bases, with 16 bases separating them. The CDR3 sequence is 14 residues long. Germline V gene lookup returns CDR1 DFQATT and CDR2 SNEGSKA (reference sequence). The CDR3 spells CSAGSTGSQNIQYF. CDR3 nucleotide sequence: TGCAGTGCTGGATCGACGGGGAGTCAAAACATTCAGTACTTC.

This clonotype has a count of ten or more. The J gene is TRBJ2-5, the V gene TRBV5-1; D ambiguous. The germline V gene has CDR1 SGHRS and CDR2 YFSETQ. V shed 0 bases and J shed 4 bases, with 4 bases lying between them. CDR3 size: 12 residues. The CDR3 DNA follows: TGCGCCAGCAGCTTGGTAGGAGAGACCCAGTACTTC. Encoded protein: CASSLVGETQYF.

In its sample, this clonotype was seen a few times. At one end, the junction sequence differs from germline, possibly due to a read error. The chain employs TRBV7-6 and TRBJ1-5; D possibly corresponds to TRBD1 (5 bases). Germline assignment: CDR1 SGHVS and CDR2 FNYEAQ. This CDR3 comprises 17 residues. This chain's CDR3 is CASSSLPAAGTGEPQNF. The CDR3 region has the DNA TGTGCCAGCAGCTCTTTACCCGCAGCCGGGACCGGAGAGCCCCAGAATTTT.

The rearrangement joins TRBV5-1 to TRBJ1-3; TRBD1 is a possible D gene (5 bases). Trimming removed 3 bases from V and 4 bases from J, with 5 bases in between. This CDR3 has 12 residues. CDR1 and CDR2 from the germline V gene are SGHRS and YFSETQ. The CDR3 here is CASSWDGNTIYF. CDR3 in DNA: TGCGCCAGCAGCTGGGACGGAAACACCATATATTTT. The whole variable domain, filled in from reference TRBV5-1 and TRBJ1-3, reads KAGVTQTPRYLIKTRGQQVTLSCSPISGHRSVSWYQQTPGQGLQFLFEYFSETQRNKGNFPGRFSGRQFSNSRSEMNVSTLELGDSALYLCASSWDGNTIYFGEGSWLTVV.

This clonotype has more than one count but fewer than ten. This chain links TRBV7-9 with TRBJ1-2; D gene uncertain. This CDR3 spans 14 amino acids. Looked up from germline, CDR1 is SEHNR and CDR2 is FQNEAQ (reference sequence). With 1 base removed from V and 2 bases from J, the gap between germline ends came to 8 bases. The CDR3, as DNA: TGTGCCAGCAGCTTAGGGGCAGCGAACTATGGCTACACCTTC. This gives the protein CASSLGAANYGYTF.

This clonotype was detected many times. The chain recombines TRBV5-1 with TRBJ2-3; 9 positions agree with TRBD1. Germline V gives CDR1 SGHRS, CDR2 YFSETQ. The trim removed 7 bases at V and 3 bases at J, leaving 3 bases unmatched. There are 13 residues in the CDR3. The CDR3 loop is CASRQGVTDTQYF. CDR3 in DNA: TGCGCCAGCCGACAGGGGGTTACAGATACGCAGTATTTT.

In its sample, this clonotype was seen many times. The V gene is TRBV12-5, the J gene TRBJ1-1; D might be TRBD1 (5 bases). With 1 base removed from V and 0 bases from J, the gap between germline ends came to 9 bases. Germline CDR1 LGHNT, CDR2 FRNRAP. This CDR3 has 15 residues. CDR3 in DNA: TGTGCTAGTGGTTTGGGGGGGGGTATGAACACTGAAGCTTTCTTT. Translating gives CASGLGGGMNTEAFF.